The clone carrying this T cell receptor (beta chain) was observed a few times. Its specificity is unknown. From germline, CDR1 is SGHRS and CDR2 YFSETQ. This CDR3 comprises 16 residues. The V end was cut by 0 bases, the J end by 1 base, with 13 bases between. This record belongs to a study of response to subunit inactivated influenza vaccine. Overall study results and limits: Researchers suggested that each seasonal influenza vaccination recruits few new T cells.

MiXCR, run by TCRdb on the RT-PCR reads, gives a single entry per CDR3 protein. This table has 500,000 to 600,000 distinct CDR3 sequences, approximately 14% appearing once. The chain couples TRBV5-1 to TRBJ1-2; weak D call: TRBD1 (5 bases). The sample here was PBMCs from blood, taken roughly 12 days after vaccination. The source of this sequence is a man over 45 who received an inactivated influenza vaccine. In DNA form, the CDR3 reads TGCGCCAGCAGCTTGGGAGGGACCGATTTTAACTATGGCTACACCTTC. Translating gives CASSLGGTDFNYGYTF.